This T cell receptor (beta chain) was captured by sequencing in a study of cytomegalovirus exposure and HLA in healthy donors. On the study more broadly: Unique TCR beta sequences numbering 120 million or so came from around 180 million T cells in an earlier analysis.

On this clone: Antigen unknown.

Both 60 Vbeta primers and 13 Jbeta primers went into the PCR. TCRdb's copy holds only in-frame clones and misses some; the assay was immunoSEQ multiplex PCR. There are about 100,000 clones in the sample; approximately 79% occur only once, and under 20% lies in the top ten. Between the trimmed V and J ends, which lost 8 bases and 10 bases, there was a span of 15 bases. The CDR3 is 13 amino acids. Germline V gene sequence: CDR1 LNHNV, CDR2 YYDKDF (reference sequence). Study-wide findings and caveats: According to an earlier analysis, most TCR beta V segments yielded productive rearrangements about 90% or about 30% of the time. Later analysis demonstrated an association between a missense DCLRE1C variant and TCR beta V- and J-gene trimming. Highest at DRB1 and lowest at HLA-C, TCR association rates differed among HLA loci in a later analysis.

The chain couples TRBV15 to TRBJ1-6, with a tentative D call TRBD1 (5 bases). Material: PBMCs. This TCR was sampled from a woman in her sixties in good health and CMV-seropositive. The DNA for the CDR3 is TGTGCCACCCGGGTCCAGGGAAACTCACCCCTCCACTTT. Encoded protein: CATRVQGNSPLHF.